This T cell receptor (beta chain) emerged from a study of T cells in tumors after PD-1 blockade. Overall study: During anti-PD-1 treatment, some patients continued daily vismodegib 150 mg. Study outcomes and limitations: Around 37% of tumor TCR clonotypes were also found in blood.

Clones were sequenced by immunoSEQ multiplex PCR, and TCRdb holds only the in-frame ones, with some missing. The top ten hold roughly an eighth of the sample, which has 60,000 or so clones, roughly 75% seen once. Points on this clone: Its antigen is unknown.

Looked up from germline, CDR1 is LNHDA and CDR2 is SQIVND (reference sequence). The CDR3 spans 14 residues. With 2 bases removed from V and 5 bases from J, the gap between germline ends came to 10 bases. The gene calls are TRBV19 and TRBJ1-5; tentatively, D is TRBD1 (5 bases). The TCR was taken from a human donor with basal cell carcinoma. The specimen was PBMCs, collected before anti-PD-1 treatment. The CDR3 DNA reads TGTGCCAGTAGTATACCCGGGACCTATCAGCCCCAGCATTTT. The encoded protein is CASSIPGTYQPQHF.